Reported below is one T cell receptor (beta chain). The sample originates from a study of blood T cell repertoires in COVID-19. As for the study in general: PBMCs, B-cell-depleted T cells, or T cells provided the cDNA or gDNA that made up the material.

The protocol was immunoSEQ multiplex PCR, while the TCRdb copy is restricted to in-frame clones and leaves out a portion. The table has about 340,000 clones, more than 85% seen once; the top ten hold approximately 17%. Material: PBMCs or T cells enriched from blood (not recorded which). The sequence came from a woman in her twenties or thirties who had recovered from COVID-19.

CDR3 bases: TGTGCCAGCAGTTTGGAAAGGGGAGGCTACACCTTC. It encodes CASSLERGGYTF. The chain combines TRBV28 with TRBJ1-2; weak D call: TRBD1 (5 bases). Germline assignment: CDR1 MDHEN and CDR2 SYDVKM. The CDR3 spans 12 residues. The V gene lost 3 bases and the J gene lost 8 bases, with 10 bases spanning the gap.